Below, 15 T cell receptor beta chains from the same sample are listed, as sequenced in a study of monozygotic twins with inflammatory bowel disease. TCRdb processed the 5' RACE reads again and assigns one entry to each CDR3 protein, with no DNA. Seen in this sample are about 300,000 distinct CDR3 sequences; the ten most common clones hold approximately 5.4%. What was sequenced was blood. These receptors all come from a human donor with ulcerative colitis or Crohn's disease, or a healthy co-twin of an affected twin (not recorded which).

The chain combines TRBV5-6 with TRBJ2-3; TCRdb's D gene call, TRBD1, goes unchecked for lack of DNA. The CDR3 is 17 amino acids. Germline values: CDR1 SGHDT, CDR2 YYEEEE. The CDR3 is CASSFYSGTGIGGTQYF.

The genes are TRBV12-3 or TRBV12-4 and TRBJ1-2; without DNA, the TCRdb call of TRBD1 cannot be checked. The CDR3 is made up of 14 amino acids. The CDR3 sequence: CASSSRQGNYGYTF.

The V and J genes are TRBV29-1 and TRBJ1-5. The CDR3 spans 13 residues. Germline CDR1 SQVTM, CDR2 ANQGSEA. The CDR3 is CSVASEARQPQHF.

The CDR3 region is CSARDPGQGGSYEQYF. The chain joins TRBV20-1 to TRBJ2-7; TCRdb outputs TRBD1, but without DNA this stays unchecked. The length of the CDR3 is 16 residues. Germline CDR1 and CDR2: DFQATT and SNEGSKA (reference sequence).

The chain links TRBV28 to TRBJ2-6; the TRBD1 assignment by TCRdb is unverifiable without DNA. The germline V gene has CDR1 MDHEN and CDR2 SYDVKM. The CDR3 spans 15 residues. CDR3 sequence reads: CASAPPQSGANVLTF.

V usage is TRBV12-3 or TRBV12-4 and J usage is TRBJ2-6. This CDR3 is 16 amino acids long. CDR3 protein: CASSSFYWSGANVLTF.

The CDR3 reads CASSSNRLREQFF. The chain carries TRBV7-2 and TRBJ2-1. The CDR3 runs 13 residues. Germline assignment: CDR1 SGHTA and CDR2 FQGNSA.

The chain has TRBV7-8 and TRBJ2-5; as DNA is missing, the TRBD1 call by TCRdb cannot be tested. This CDR3 region has 15 residues. Germline-derived CDR1 and CDR2 are SGHVS and FQNEAQ. This CDR3 reads CASSLVGTKQETQYF.

V and J are TRBV20-1 and TRBJ2-7; TCRdb proposes TRBD2, but this gene call is untestable without DNA. The CDR3 contains 13 residues. CDR1 is DFQATT, CDR2 SNEGSKA, per germline (reference sequence). CDR3 in amino acids: CSAELAGVGGQYF.

The J gene is TRBJ2-5, the V gene TRBV5-4; with no DNA, the TCRdb D assignment of TRBD2 cannot be verified. The CDR3 runs to 15 residues. CDR1 is SGHNT and CDR2 is YYREEE in the germline V gene (reference sequence). This CDR3 reads CASSLRAADKETQYF.

The CDR3: CSATSTGYGISYEQYF. This rearrangement joins TRBV20-1 to TRBJ2-7; no DNA is available, so the TRBD1 call from TCRdb remains unchecked. Germline CDR1 reads DFQATT; CDR2 reads SNEGSKA (reference sequence). The CDR3 has 16 amino acids.

The CDR3 here is CASSQGSGSETQYF. The rearrangement joins TRBV4-1 to TRBJ2-5; TCRdb outputs TRBD2, but without DNA this stays unchecked. CDR3 size: 14 residues. Germline values: CDR1 MGHRA, CDR2 YSYEKL.

This rearrangement joins TRBV27 to TRBJ1-5; without DNA, the TCRdb call of TRBD1 cannot be checked. The CDR3 is made up of 15 amino acids. Germline values: CDR1 MNHEY, CDR2 SMNVEV (reference sequence). This CDR3 reads CASSLQGGEYQPQHF.

The V and J genes are TRBV24-1 and TRBJ2-7; the D call from TCRdb, TRBD1, cannot be confirmed without DNA. The CDR3 has 14 residues. In germline, CDR1 is KGHDR, CDR2 SFDVKD. CDR3 sequence reads: CATSDPDRGYEQYF.

The rearrangement links TRBV12-3 or TRBV12-4 to TRBJ1-1; TCRdb's D gene call, TRBD1, goes unchecked for lack of DNA. The CDR3 runs 14 residues. CDR3 region: CASSPRTGRTEAFF.